This TCR beta chain was sequenced in a study of OX40 agonist ivuxolimab in advanced cancers. Patients with a history of autoimmune disease or on systemic immunosuppression were excluded. Concerning this clone: Its antigen is not known.

Data came from immunoSEQ multiplex PCR; TCRdb stores just in-frame clones and leaves some out. The sample lists about 77,000 clones; roughly 80% were seen once. Study results and caveats: Clonal expansion by week 6 occurred in CD4+ and CD8+ blood T cells (at 0.1 to 3.0 mg/kg). The specificity for antigen of the expanded peripheral T cells was not determined.

Trimming removed 7 bases from V and 2 bases from J, with 8 bases in between. The CDR3 is 11 residues long. CDR1 SQVTM and CDR2 ANQGSEA come from the germline V gene. This sequence originates from an adult with an advanced solid tumor such as melanoma, head and neck, liver or kidney cancer. The specimen was CD4+ or CD8+ T cells sorted from blood, collected in a trial of the OX40 agonist ivuxolimab. The chain combines TRBV29-1 with TRBJ1-2, with D possibly being TRBD1 (5 bases). The CDR3 DNA sequence: TGCAGCGGCAGGGTAAACTATGGCTACACCTTC. This translates into CSGRVNYGYTF.